The sequence of this T cell receptor (beta chain) was determined in a study of control samples from healthy donors and cancer patients. Here immunoSEQ multiplex PCR was the method, and the copy in TCRdb shows in-frame clones only, minus some. This repertoire shows 100,000 to 150,000 clones, roughly 91% found once; its top ten account for around 1.8%. About this clone: The same CDR3 also results from other DNA sequences found in this sample.

Per the germline V gene, CDR1 is LGHNA and CDR2 is YSLEER. The CDR3 is made up of 17 amino acids. Deletions cut 2 bases from V and 2 bases from J, with 17 bases between. The chain uses TRBV4-3 and TRBJ2-3; D possibly corresponds to TRBD2 (7 bases). Sequencing input: PBMCs. The origin of this receptor is a middle-aged man with head and neck cancer. The DNA of the CDR3 is TGCGCCAGCAGCCAAAGGGGGGGGCGGGGGTTCACAGATACGCAGTATTTT. Protein: CASSQRGGRGFTDTQYF.